This T cell receptor (beta chain) derives from a study of CD8 T cells in Susac syndrome. This clonotype appeared a single time. Its target is not known. The multiple sclerosis controls consisted of treatment-naive patients with relapsing-remitting disease, either stable or active. TEMRA cells were enriched by FACS, and CD4+ and CD8+ T cells were negatively isolated. RNA in amounts of roughly 0.5 to 1 ug was reverse transcribed with random hexamers. Using its own MiXCR run on the immunoSEQ multiplex PCR reads, TCRdb lists one record per CDR3 protein. The sample holds about 430,000 distinct CDR3 sequences, 85% to 90% seen once. Study observations and caveats: That the number of individuals in its TCR sequencing and HLA analysis was relatively small was acknowledged by the study.

This CDR3 contains 15 residues. CDR1 LGHNA and CDR2 YNFKEQ come from the germline V gene. V lost 3 bases and J lost 5; bases outside the gene matches: 7. This rearrangement joins TRBV4-2 to TRBJ2-5; 9 nucleotides agree with TRBD2. The material sequenced was CD8+ T cells from PBMCs. The clonotype comes from a human donor with multiple sclerosis. The CDR3: CASSQVAGAGETQYF. Written as DNA, the CDR3 is TGTGCCAGCAGCCAGGTAGCGGGAGCGGGGGAGACCCAGTACTTC.